This T cell receptor (beta chain) was captured in a study of cytomegalovirus exposure and HLA in healthy donors. Findings of the study overall: Rarity characterized most TCR sequences, yet some public TCRs appeared in many donors.

V was shortened by 5 bases and J by 3 bases, with 22 bases between the two germline ends. This CDR3 has 16 residues. CDR1 and CDR2 (germline): SQVTM, ANQGSEA. Here immunoSEQ multiplex PCR was the method, and the copy in TCRdb shows in-frame clones only, minus some. The sample lists 250,000 to 400,000 clones, roughly 87% occurring once. As to this clone: Antigen unknown.

The rearrangement links TRBV29-1 to TRBJ1-2; TRBD1 is a possible D gene (5 bases). The sequence came from a woman in her 30s in good health and CMV-seropositive. The sequenced material came from PBMCs. CDR3 DNA sequence: TGCAGCGTTCGGGGGAGCCAGAGAGGAGGGGACTATGGCTACACCTTC. Translation: CSVRGSQRGGDYGYTF.